Shown below are 8 T cell receptor beta chains from a single sample sequenced in a study of metastatic and nonmetastatic thyroid tumors. TCRdb re-called the PCR reads through MiXCR. The sample shows 30,000 to 35,000 clones, 25% to 30% of them seen only once. All patients were treatment-naive before thyroid surgery. Specimen: blood. The origin of the receptors is a female donor with papillary thyroid cancer or a benign thyroid nodule (not recorded which). Some clones in this sample may be carry-over from other donors' samples.

Regarding this clone: A much larger clone sits a single nucleotide away, making a read error possible. The chain employs TRBV19 and TRBJ2-3; D tentatively reads TRBD1 or TRBD2 (6 bases each). The CDR3 loop spans 16 amino acids. Germline assignment: CDR1 LNHDA and CDR2 SQIVND (reference sequence). Written as DNA, the CDR3 is TGTGCCACTAGGCTGGTGGAGGGACATTCCACAGATACGCGGTATTTT. This translates into CATRLVEGHSTDTRYF.

This clone is judged medium-sized. This chain links TRBV2 with TRBJ2-7; TRBD1 might be the D (5 bases). Germline loops: CDR1 SNHLY, CDR2 FYNNEI. Deletions cut 6 bases from V and 3 bases from J, with 15 bases between. This CDR3 is built from 14 residues. Here the CDR3 DNA reads TGTGCCAGCAGGGACAACTCCCCTATCTACGAGCAGTACTTC. Protein sequence: CASRDNSPIYEQYF.

To note about this clone: The conserved phenylalanine or tryptophan normally closing the CDR3 is absent here, so this likely arose from a read error. The chain recombines TRBV6-1 with TRBJ1-3; 7 positions agree with TRBD1. CDR1 is MNHNS, CDR2 SASEGT, per germline. The length of the CDR3 is 14 residues. V was clipped by 10 bases and J by 4 bases; unmatched bases: 10. Written as DNA, the CDR3 is TGTGCCAACAGACCCGACAGGGCCGGAAACACCATATATTCT. This translates into CANRPDRAGNTIYS.

This clone was counted a few times. The V gene is TRBV6-1, the J gene TRBJ2-7; unclear D gene. The germline V and J ends were trimmed by 2 bases and 0 bases, with 11 bases remaining between them. This CDR3 spans 15 amino acids. Germline V CDR1 and CDR2: MNHNS, SASEGT. The CDR3 DNA reads TGTGCCAGCAGTGAAAAGATGGGAAGCTCCTACGAGCAGTACTTC. As protein: CASSEKMGSSYEQYF.

This clone has a handful of counts. The chain recombines TRBV2 with TRBJ2-2; the D gene is possibly TRBD1 (7 bases). This CDR3 has 15 amino acids. The V end was cut by 7 bases, the J end by 5 bases, with 17 bases between. Germline assignment: CDR1 SNHLY and CDR2 FYNNEI. The CDR3 loop is CASIPRTGGTGELFF. The CDR3 region has the DNA TGTGCCAGCATTCCTCGGACAGGAGGGACCGGGGAGCTGTTTTTT.

This clone has a handful of counts. The genes are TRBV20-1 and TRBJ2-7, with TRBD2 matching 9 bases. The CDR3 extends over 14 amino acids. Germline values: CDR1 DFQATT, CDR2 SNEGSKA (reference sequence). J lost 1 base, V lost 3 bases, and 4 bases had no gene match. CDR3 protein: CSARAGLASYEQYF. For the CDR3, the DNA is TGCAGTGCTAGGGCTGGACTAGCGTCCTACGAGCAGTACTTC.

This clone was counted at least ten times. The rearrangement uses TRBV19 and TRBJ1-5; the match to TRBD1 covers 10 bases. The CDR3 loop spans 15 amino acids. V shed 5 bases and J 6 bases; nucleotides not matched to a gene: 7. Germline V gene lookup returns CDR1 LNHDA and CDR2 SQIVND (reference sequence). The CDR3 DNA is TGTGCCAGTAGTCCGGGACAGGGGTTACCTCAGCCCCAGCATTTT. Translated: CASSPGQGLPQPQHF.

This clone was seen ten or more times. The V gene is TRBV6-1, the J gene TRBJ1-3; no clear D gene. Trimming cost V 7 bases and J 0 bases, with 7 bases left between them. Per the germline V gene, CDR1 is MNHNS and CDR2 is SASEGT. CDR3 length equals 13 residues. The CDR3 DNA sequence: TGTGCCAGCACCCATGACTCTGGAAACACCATATATTTT. Its protein product is CASTHDSGNTIYF.